This T cell receptor (beta chain) originates from a study of cytomegalovirus exposure and HLA in healthy donors. PCR involved 60 Vbeta and 13 Jbeta primers. Here immunoSEQ multiplex PCR was the method, and the copy in TCRdb shows in-frame clones only, minus some. The repertoire consists of some 150,000 clones, with approximately 61% occurring once and the leading ten covering 2% to 2.5%. Only a few counts were recorded for this clone. Its specificity is not known. Trimming cost V 3 bases and J 7 bases; bases outside gene matches: 6. The germline V gene encodes CDR1 MDHEN and CDR2 SYDVKM. This CDR3 is built from 14 residues. Study findings and constraints: Listed as cytomegalovirus-associated were 150 to 200 TCR beta chains. A previous analysis found most TCR beta V segments productive roughly 90% or roughly 30% of the time.

This chain links TRBV28 with TRBJ1-2; 9 bases align to TRBD1. The material sequenced was PBMCs. This clonotype was obtained from a woman in her thirties or forties in good health and CMV-seronegative. The CDR3 bases are TGTGCCAGCAGTTTTACAGGGGGCGCGATTGGCTACACCTTC. It is translated as CASSFTGGAIGYTF.